A single sample gave rise to the 26 T cell receptor beta chains below, sequenced in a study of regulatory T cells in long-lasting Graves disease. To make TCR beta libraries, researchers used iRepertoire HTBI primers and Arm-PCR of CDR3 regions. TCRdb itself ran the multiplex PCR reads through MiXCR, one entry per CDR3 protein. The sample carries approximately 540,000 distinct CDR3 sequences, around 12% recorded once. Time point of the sample: newly diagnosed GD, antithyroid drugs for less than 3 months. Extracted RNA from PBMCs served as the source of the TCR library. These same records also appear under a second study, on T cells in Graves' hyperthyroidism and ophthalmopathy.

Sequencing used peripheral blood mononuclear cells (PBMCs), obtained at new diagnosis, from a patient treated with antithyroid drugs. Receptors were obtained from a woman in her thirties with Graves disease.

This chain links TRBV19 with TRBJ1-6; the D is unclear. Per the germline V gene, CDR1 is LNHDA and CDR2 is SQIVND (reference sequence). This CDR3 spans 11 amino acids. Between the trimmed V and J ends, which lost 8 bases and 16 bases, there was a span of 15 bases. The CDR3 region has the DNA TGTGCCAGTTCCGACACGGGTAATCTCCACTTT. Translated, it gives CASSDTGNLHF.

This clonotype was counted many times. The chain carries TRBV13 and TRBJ2-1; D uncertain. The CDR3 loop spans 16 amino acids. Germline lookup yields CDR1 PRHDT and CDR2 FYEKMQ (reference sequence). V was trimmed by 5 bases and J by 6 bases, leaving 20 bases between them. CDR3: CASSAAQRPNPNEQFF. As DNA, the CDR3 is TGTGCCAGCAGCGCCGCTCAGCGTCCAAACCCCAATGAGCAGTTCTTC.

The table lists this clonotype with a few counts. The V gene is TRBV5-1, the J gene TRBJ1-3, with D possibly matching TRBD1 (5 bases). This CDR3 has 15 residues. V lost 0 bases to trimming and J lost 1 base, with 8 bases between them. Germline V gives CDR1 SGHRS, CDR2 YFSETQ. CDR3 DNA: TGCGCCAGCAGCTTGGTCCAGGGATCTGGAAACACCATATATTTT. Translating it yields CASSLVQGSGNTIYF.

This clonotype has a handful of counts. The CDR3 DNA follows: TGTGCCAGCAGTTACTTTACGGAGGGCACCGGGGAGCTGTTTTTT. It encodes CASSYFTEGTGELFF. The chain couples TRBV6-5 to TRBJ2-2, with a possible D match to TRBD2 (6 bases). Germline V gene sequence: CDR1 MNHEY, CDR2 SVGAGI. CDR3 size: 15 residues. V lost 1 base and J 4 bases, leaving 10 bases between the germline ends.

The rearrangement links TRBV10-3 to TRBJ2-1; TRBD1 might be the D (6 bases). The J call may be incorrect, as the DNA end agrees better with TRBJ2-5. In germline, CDR1 is ENHRY, CDR2 SYGVKD. CDR3 length: 11 residues. The CDR3 DNA reads TGTGCCATCAGTGATCTACAGGGCCAGTACTTC. Protein product: CAISDLQGQYF.

At least ten counts were recorded for this clonotype. The chain has TRBV24-1 and TRBJ2-2, with D unresolved. The CDR3 has 14 residues. The germline CDR1 and CDR2 sequences are KGHDR and SFDVKD. The V and J ends lost 8 bases and 0 bases respectively, with 9 bases between them. CDR3 in DNA: TGTGCCACCATCCCGTTCGCGAACACCGGGGAGCTGTTTTTT. It is translated as CATIPFANTGELFF.

This chain uses TRBV6-2 or TRBV6-3 with TRBJ2-1; TRBD2 matches at 10 bases. This CDR3 region has 17 residues. The ends lost 4 bases at V and 0 bases at J; junction bases unmatched: 6. CDR1 and CDR2 from the germline V gene are MNHEY and SVGEGT. CDR3 DNA sequence: TGTGCCAGCAGTTCAACTAGCGGGAAATTCTCCTACAATGAGCAGTTCTTC. Amino acid sequence: CASSSTSGKFSYNEQFF.

The chain recombines TRBV5-5 with TRBJ2-7, with 9 bases identical to TRBD1. With 4 bases clipped from V and 2 bases from J, the junction kept 7 bases outside the gene matches. In germline, CDR1 is SGHKS, CDR2 YYEKEE (reference sequence). The CDR3 has 15 amino acids. The CDR3 protein is CASSITGGLTYEQYF. The CDR3 nucleotides read TGTGCCAGCAGCATCACAGGGGGCTTAACCTACGAGCAGTACTTC.

The chain uses TRBV12-5 and TRBJ2-1, with D possibly being TRBD2 (6 bases). CDR3 length equals 17 residues. Trimming shortened V by 2 bases and J by 2 bases, and 16 bases separated the two germline ends. From germline, CDR1 is LGHNT and CDR2 FRNRAP. In nucleotides, the CDR3 is TGTGCTAGTGGTTTGAGGGCTCTCGGCGGGGCCTACAATGAGCAGTTCTTC. Protein product: CASGLRALGGAYNEQFF.

This clonotype was observed a few times. This chain links TRBV10-3 with TRBJ2-7; D is tentatively TRBD1 or TRBD2 (5 bases each). V was pared by 6 bases and J by 2 bases, with 11 bases between. The germline V gene encodes CDR1 ENHRY and CDR2 SYGVKD. This CDR3 contains 13 residues. The CDR3 DNA reads as TGTGCCATCAGCGGGACGGAACCCTACGAGCAGTACTTC. Residues: CAISGTEPYEQYF.

The table lists this clonotype with many counts. The J gene is TRBJ2-1, the V gene TRBV6-2 or TRBV6-3; D gene ambiguous. Trimming removed 4 bases at V and 7 bases at J, with 11 bases between. The CDR3 covers 13 residues. CDR1 is MNHEY, CDR2 SVGEGT, per germline. CDR3 sequence (DNA): TGTGCCAGCAGTTCCCGAATAGCAAATGAGCAGTTCTTC. It encodes CASSSRIANEQFF.

This clonotype showed up many times. The chain is built from TRBV11-2 and TRBJ2-7; TRBD1 matches at 9 bases. With V trimmed by 1 base and J by 4 bases, 2 bases remained unmatched. CDR1 is SGHAT and CDR2 is FQNNGV in the germline V gene. The CDR3 covers 14 residues. The CDR3 loop reads CASSLGGQGYEQYF. Here the CDR3 DNA reads TGTGCCAGCAGCTTAGGGGGACAGGGATACGAGCAGTACTTC.

V is TRBV7-6 and J is TRBJ2-7; D may be TRBD2 (7 bases). Germline loops: CDR1 SGHVS, CDR2 FNYEAQ. The ends were cut back, 5 bases at V and 5 bases at J, with 16 bases in the middle. The CDR3 runs to 14 residues. CDR3 coding DNA: TGTGCCAGCAGCCCTAGGGGGGGCCGGGACGAGCAGTACTTC. Amino acid sequence: CASSPRGGRDEQYF.

At least ten counts were recorded for this clonotype. V is TRBV11-3 and J is TRBJ2-4, with D possibly being TRBD2 (5 bases). The CDR3 spans 12 residues. Trimming pared 6 bases from V and 8 bases from J, leaving 11 bases between. The germline gives CDR1 SGHNT, CDR2 YENEEA. This CDR3 reads CASSTSLYIQYF. Written as DNA, the CDR3 is TGTGCCAGCAGTACTAGTTTGTACATTCAGTACTTC.

This clonotype was seen at least ten times. The chain couples TRBV12-3 or TRBV12-4 to TRBJ2-3, with 14 bases fitting TRBD2. This CDR3 is 17 amino acids long. V was pared by 2 bases and J by 5 bases, with 6 bases of the junction left unmatched. The CDR3 nucleotides read TGTGCCAGCAGTTTACAGGGACTAGCGGGAGTCCGAGATACGCAGTATTTT. It yields the protein CASSLQGLAGVRDTQYF.

This clonotype was detected many times. Germline is not matched at one junction end, which may reflect a read error. The chain couples TRBV5-1 to TRBJ2-3; a weak D match, TRBD2 (6 bases). Germline assignment: CDR1 SGHRS and CDR2 YFSETQ. The CDR3 length is 17 residues. The DNA of the CDR3 is TGTGCCAGCAGCTGGACGGCCAGCGGGTTTCGCACAGATACGCAGTATTTT. The encoded protein is CASSWTASGFRTDTQYF.

Regarding this clonotype: This may be a read error, as it is one base from a much larger clone. The CDR3 ends on some other residue instead of the conserved phenylalanine or tryptophan, so this is likely a read error. CDR3 in amino acids: CASSSGQNQPQHS. The DNA of the CDR3 is TGTGCCAGCAGTTCGGGACAGAATCAGCCCCAGCATTCT. The chain employs TRBV6-6 and TRBJ1-5; 7 bases agree with TRBD1. Germline CDR1 MNHNY, CDR2 SVGAGI (reference sequence). Trimming took 4 bases from V and 4 from J; bases not matched to a gene: 1. The length of the CDR3 is 13 residues.

This chain connects TRBV28 to TRBJ1-3, with D perhaps TRBD1 (5 bases). The CDR3 has 12 residues. The V gene lost 8 bases and the J gene lost 3 bases, with 8 bases spanning the gap. Germline CDR1 is MDHEN and CDR2 is SYDVKM. CDR3 nucleotides: TGTGCCAGCCAAGGGGTTGGAAACACCATATATTTT. Its translation: CASQGVGNTIYF.

This clonotype was detected a few times. The genes are TRBV7-2 and TRBJ2-7; TRBD2 agrees at 9 bases. The CDR3 runs to 15 residues. The V gene's germline CDR1 is SGHTA and CDR2 FQGNSA. V was pared by 3 bases and J by 2 bases, with 5 bases of the junction left unmatched. The CDR3 bases are TGTGCCAGCAGCTTGCGGCTAGCGGGGACCTACGAGCAGTACTTC. This encodes CASSLRLAGTYEQYF.

The sample holds many counts of this clonotype. This rearrangement joins TRBV12-3 or TRBV12-4 to TRBJ2-1, with 7 positions matching TRBD2. V dropped 8 bases and J dropped 4; count of bases not matched to a gene: 8. The length of the CDR3 is 14 residues. CDR3: CASGSGTKYNEQFF. CDR3 sequence (DNA): TGTGCCAGCGGCTCCGGGACTAAATACAATGAGCAGTTCTTC.

This clonotype has more than one count but fewer than ten. The CDR3 DNA reads TGCGCCAGCAGCTTGACAGGGAGAGGCACCGGGGAGCTGTTTTTT. Translation: CASSLTGRGTGELFF. This chain joins TRBV5-1 and TRBJ2-2; D might be TRBD1 (6 bases). This CDR3 has 15 residues. The V end lost 1 base, the J end lost 4 bases, and 11 bases lay between the germline ends. Germline V gene data show CDR1 as SGHRS and CDR2 as YFSETQ.

This chain connects TRBV5-6 to TRBJ1-1, with a tentative D call TRBD1 (5 bases). The V and J ends lost 4 bases and 6 bases respectively, with 28 bases between them. Germline CDR1 and CDR2: SGHDT and YYEEEE. This CDR3 has 18 amino acids. CDR3 in amino acids: CASSKLGEGSLRGAEAFF. DNA for the CDR3: TGTGCCAGCAGCAAGCTAGGAGAGGGATCGCTAAGAGGGGCTGAAGCTTTCTTT.

This clonotype was seen ten or more times. The CDR3 reads CASSQFTGKNTEAFF. The CDR3 nucleotides read TGTGCCAGCAGCCAATTTACAGGGAAGAACACTGAAGCTTTCTTT. V usage is TRBV16 and J usage is TRBJ1-1; D may be TRBD1 (6 bases). In germline, CDR1 is KGHSY, CDR2 FQNENV. This CDR3 has 15 amino acids. Trimming pared 1 base from V and 1 base from J, leaving 10 bases between.

This clonotype came up many times. The V call is TRBV12-3 or TRBV12-4, the J call TRBJ2-1; D possibly corresponds to TRBD1 (6 bases). The CDR3 is 13 residues long. V gave up 10 bases and J gave up 5 bases, with 15 bases separating them. The CDR3 nucleotides are TGTGCCACCGGACCAGGGACAAACAATGAGCAGTTCTTC. Amino acids: CATGPGTNNEQFF.

This clonotype has more than one count but fewer than ten. This sequence joins TRBV6-2 or TRBV6-3 and TRBJ1-6; D might be TRBD1 (5 bases). The ends were cut back, 2 bases at V and 8 bases at J, with 16 bases in the middle. The germline V gene has CDR1 MNHEY and CDR2 SVGEGT. The CDR3 is 16 residues long. CDR3 bases: TGTGCCAGCAGTTACCCCGGACGGGGGGTGGATTCACCCCTCCACTTT. This sequence encodes CASSYPGRGVDSPLHF.

The chain joins TRBV4-3 to TRBJ1-2; 9 bases agree with TRBD1. CDR1 and CDR2 from the germline V gene are LGHNA and YSLEER. The junction had 9 bases not matched to a gene; V was cut back by 0 bases and J by 4 bases. This CDR3 contains 17 residues. The CDR3 reads CASSQEARTGVGYGYTF. CDR3 coding DNA: TGCGCCAGCAGCCAAGAAGCTAGGACAGGGGTTGGCTATGGCTACACCTTC.